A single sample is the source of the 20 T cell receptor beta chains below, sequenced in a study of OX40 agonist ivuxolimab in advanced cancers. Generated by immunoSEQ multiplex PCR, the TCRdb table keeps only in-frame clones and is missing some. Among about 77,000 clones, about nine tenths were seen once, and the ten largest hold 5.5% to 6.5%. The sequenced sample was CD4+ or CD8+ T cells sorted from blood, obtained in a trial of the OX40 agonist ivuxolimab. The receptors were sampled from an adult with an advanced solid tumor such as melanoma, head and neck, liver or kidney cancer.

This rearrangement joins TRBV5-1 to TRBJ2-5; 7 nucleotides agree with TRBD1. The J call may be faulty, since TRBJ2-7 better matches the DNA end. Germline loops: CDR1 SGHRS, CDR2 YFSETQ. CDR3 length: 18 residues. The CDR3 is CASSFGWGRGSQSYEQYF. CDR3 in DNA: TGCGCCAGCAGCTTTGGGTGGGGCAGGGGGTCCCAATCCTACGAGCAGTACTTC.

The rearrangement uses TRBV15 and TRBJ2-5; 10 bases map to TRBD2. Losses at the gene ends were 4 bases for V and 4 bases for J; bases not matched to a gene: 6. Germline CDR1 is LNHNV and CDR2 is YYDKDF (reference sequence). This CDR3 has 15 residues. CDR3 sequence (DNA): TGTGCCACCAGCACCCGGACTAGCGGACCAGAGACCCAGTACTTC. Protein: CATSTRTSGPETQYF.

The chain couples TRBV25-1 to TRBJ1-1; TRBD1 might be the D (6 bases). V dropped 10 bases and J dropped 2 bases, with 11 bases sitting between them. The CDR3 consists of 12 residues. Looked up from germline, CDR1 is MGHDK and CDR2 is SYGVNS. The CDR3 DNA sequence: TGTGCCAACCACAGGGATAACACTGAAGCTTTCTTT. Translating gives CANHRDNTEAFF.

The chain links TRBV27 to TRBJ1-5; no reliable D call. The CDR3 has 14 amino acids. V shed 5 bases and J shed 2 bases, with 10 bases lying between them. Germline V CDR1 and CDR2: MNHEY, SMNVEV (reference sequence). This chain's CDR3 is CASSPYGGNQPQHF. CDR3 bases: TGTGCCAGCAGTCCATATGGGGGCAATCAGCCCCAGCATTTT.

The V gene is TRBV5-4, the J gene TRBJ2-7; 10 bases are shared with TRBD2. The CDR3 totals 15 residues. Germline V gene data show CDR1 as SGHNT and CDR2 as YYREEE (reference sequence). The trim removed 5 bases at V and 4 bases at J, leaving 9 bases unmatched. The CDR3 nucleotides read TGTGCCAGCAGTCGGTCGGCTAGCGGGAGTTACGAGCAGTACTTC. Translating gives CASSRSASGSYEQYF.

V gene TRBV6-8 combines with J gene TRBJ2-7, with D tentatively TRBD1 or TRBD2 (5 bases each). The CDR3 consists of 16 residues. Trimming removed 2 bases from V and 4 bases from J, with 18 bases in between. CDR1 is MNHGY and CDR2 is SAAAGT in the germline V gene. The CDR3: CASSYPSRGPHYEQYF. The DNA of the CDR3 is TGTGCCAGCAGTTACCCGAGTAGGGGACCCCATTACGAGCAGTACTTC.

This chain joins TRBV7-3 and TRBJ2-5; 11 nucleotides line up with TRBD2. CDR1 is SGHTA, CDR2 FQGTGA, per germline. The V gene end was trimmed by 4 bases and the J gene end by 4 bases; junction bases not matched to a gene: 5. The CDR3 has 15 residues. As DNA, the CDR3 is TGTGCCAGCAGCTCCACTAGCGGGGGCGGAGAGACCCAGTACTTC. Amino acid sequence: CASSSTSGGGETQYF.

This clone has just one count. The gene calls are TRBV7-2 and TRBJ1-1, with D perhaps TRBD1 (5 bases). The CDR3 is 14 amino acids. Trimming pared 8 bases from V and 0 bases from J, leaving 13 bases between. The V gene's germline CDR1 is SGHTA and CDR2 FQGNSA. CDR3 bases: TGTGCCAGCGGCCGGGGCCAGATGAACACTGAAGCTTTCTTT. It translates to CASGRGQMNTEAFF. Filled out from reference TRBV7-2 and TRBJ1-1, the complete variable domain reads GAGVSQSPSNKVTEKGKDVELRCDPISGHTALYWYRQSLGQGLEFLIYFQGNSAPDKSGLPSDRFSAERTGGSVSTLTIQRTQQEDSAVYLCASGRGQMNTEAFFGQGTRLTVV.

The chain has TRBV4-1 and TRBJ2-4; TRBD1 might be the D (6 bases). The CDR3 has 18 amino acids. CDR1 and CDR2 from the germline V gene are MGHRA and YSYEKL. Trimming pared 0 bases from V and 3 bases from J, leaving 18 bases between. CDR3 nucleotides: TGCGCCAGCAGCCAAGATCCGGGGCAGGGGAAGGGCAAAAACATTCAGTACTTC. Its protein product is CASSQDPGQGKGKNIQYF.

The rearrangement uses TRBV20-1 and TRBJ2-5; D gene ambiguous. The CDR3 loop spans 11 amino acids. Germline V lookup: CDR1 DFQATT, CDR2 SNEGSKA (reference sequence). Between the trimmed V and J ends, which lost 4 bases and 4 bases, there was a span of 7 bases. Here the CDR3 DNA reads TGCAGTGCTACTACTGGAGAGACCCAGTACTTC. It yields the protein CSATTGETQYF.

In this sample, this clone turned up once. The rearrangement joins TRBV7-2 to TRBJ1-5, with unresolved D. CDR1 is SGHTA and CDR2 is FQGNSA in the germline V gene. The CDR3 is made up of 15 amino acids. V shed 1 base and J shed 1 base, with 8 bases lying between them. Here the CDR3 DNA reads TGTGCCAGCAGCTTAGGGCGGGCGAGCAATCAGCCCCAGCATTTT. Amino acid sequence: CASSLGRASNQPQHF.

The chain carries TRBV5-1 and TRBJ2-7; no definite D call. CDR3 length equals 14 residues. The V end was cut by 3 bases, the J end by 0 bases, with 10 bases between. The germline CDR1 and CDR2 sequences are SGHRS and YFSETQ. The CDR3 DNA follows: TGCGCCAGCAGCTCTTCGTTCCCCTCCTACGAGCAGTACTTC. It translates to CASSSSFPSYEQYF.

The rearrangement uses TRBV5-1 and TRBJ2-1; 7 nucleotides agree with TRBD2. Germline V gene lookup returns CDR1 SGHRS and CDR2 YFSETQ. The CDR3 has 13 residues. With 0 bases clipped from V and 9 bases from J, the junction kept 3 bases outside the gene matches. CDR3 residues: CASSLEPSGEQFF. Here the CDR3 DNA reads TGCGCCAGCAGCTTGGAGCCTAGCGGTGAGCAGTTCTTC.

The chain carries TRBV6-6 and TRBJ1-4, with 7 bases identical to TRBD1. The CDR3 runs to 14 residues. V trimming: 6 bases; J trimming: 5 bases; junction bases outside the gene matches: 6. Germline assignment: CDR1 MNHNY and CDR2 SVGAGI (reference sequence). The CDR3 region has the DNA TGTGCCAGCAGAAGGGACAGATTAAATGAAAAACTGTTTTTT. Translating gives CASRRDRLNEKLFF.

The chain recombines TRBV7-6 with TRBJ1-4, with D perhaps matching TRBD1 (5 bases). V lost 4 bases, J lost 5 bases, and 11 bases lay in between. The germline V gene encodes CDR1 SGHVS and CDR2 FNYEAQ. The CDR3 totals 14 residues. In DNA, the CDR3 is TGTGCCAGCAGCTCCCAGGAGGGGAATGAAAAACTGTTTTTT. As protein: CASSSQEGNEKLFF.

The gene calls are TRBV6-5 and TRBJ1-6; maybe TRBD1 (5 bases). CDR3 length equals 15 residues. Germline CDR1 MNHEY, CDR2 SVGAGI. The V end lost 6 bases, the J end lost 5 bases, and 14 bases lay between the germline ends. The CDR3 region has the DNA TGTGCCAGCAGGCCCGGGGGACCTGATAATTCACCCCTCCACTTT. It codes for CASRPGGPDNSPLHF.

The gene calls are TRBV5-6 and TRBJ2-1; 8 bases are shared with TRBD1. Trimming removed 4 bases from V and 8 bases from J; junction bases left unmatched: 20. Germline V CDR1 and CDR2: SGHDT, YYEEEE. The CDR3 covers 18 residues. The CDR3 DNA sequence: TGTGCCAGCAGCCTAGGACAGGGTTTGCGCCGAATCCCCGATGAGCAGTTCTTC. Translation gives CASSLGQGLRRIPDEQFF. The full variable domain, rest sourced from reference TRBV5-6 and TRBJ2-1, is DAGVTQSPTHLIKTRGQQVTLRCSPKSGHDTVSWYQQALGQGPQFIFQYYEEEERQRGNFPDRFSGHQFPNYSSELNVNALLLGDSALYLCASSLGQGLRRIPDEQFFGPGTRLTVL.

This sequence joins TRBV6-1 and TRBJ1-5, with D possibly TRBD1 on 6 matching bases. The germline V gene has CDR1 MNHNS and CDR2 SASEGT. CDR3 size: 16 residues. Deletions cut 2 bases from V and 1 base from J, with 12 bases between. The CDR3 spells CASSERGGLSNQPQHF. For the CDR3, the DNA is TGTGCCAGCAGTGAACGAGGGGGGTTGAGCAATCAGCCCCAGCATTTT.

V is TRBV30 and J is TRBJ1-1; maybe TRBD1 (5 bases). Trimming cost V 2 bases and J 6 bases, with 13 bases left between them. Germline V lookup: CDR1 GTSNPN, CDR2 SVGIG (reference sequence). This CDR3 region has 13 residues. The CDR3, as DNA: TGTGCCTGGAGTCGAACCGGGGGACCTGAAGCTTTCTTT. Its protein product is CAWSRTGGPEAFF.

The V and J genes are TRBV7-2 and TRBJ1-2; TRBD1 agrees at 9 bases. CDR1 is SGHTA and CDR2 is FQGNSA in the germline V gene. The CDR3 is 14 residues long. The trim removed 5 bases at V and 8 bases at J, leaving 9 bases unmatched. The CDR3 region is CASSSSQGAGGYTF. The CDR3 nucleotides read TGTGCCAGCAGCAGCTCACAGGGGGCAGGGGGCTACACCTTC.